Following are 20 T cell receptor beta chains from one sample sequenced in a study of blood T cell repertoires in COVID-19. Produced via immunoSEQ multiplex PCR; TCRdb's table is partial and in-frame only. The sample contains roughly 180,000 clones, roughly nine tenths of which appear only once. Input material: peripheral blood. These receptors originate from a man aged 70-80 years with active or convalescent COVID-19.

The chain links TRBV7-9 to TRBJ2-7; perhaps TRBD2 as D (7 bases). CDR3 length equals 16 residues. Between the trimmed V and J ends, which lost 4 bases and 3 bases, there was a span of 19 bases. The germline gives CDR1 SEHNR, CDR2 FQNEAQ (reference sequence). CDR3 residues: CASSSPIGGAGYEQYF. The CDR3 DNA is TGTGCCAGCAGCTCCCCGATTGGGGGGGCTGGCTACGAGCAGTACTTC.

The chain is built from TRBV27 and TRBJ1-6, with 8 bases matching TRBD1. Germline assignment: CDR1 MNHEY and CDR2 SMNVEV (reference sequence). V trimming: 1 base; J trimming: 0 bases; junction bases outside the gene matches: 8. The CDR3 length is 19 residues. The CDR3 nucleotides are TGTGCCAGCAGTTTATACATCAGGACAGGGAGCTCCTATAATTCACCCCTCCACTTT. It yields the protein CASSLYIRTGSSYNSPLHF.

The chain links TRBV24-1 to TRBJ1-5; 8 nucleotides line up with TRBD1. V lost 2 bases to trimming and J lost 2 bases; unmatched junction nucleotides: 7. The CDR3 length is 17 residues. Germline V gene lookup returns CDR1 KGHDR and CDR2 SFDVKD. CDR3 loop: CATSDSGQGRGNQPQHF. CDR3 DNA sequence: TGTGCCACCAGTGATTCCGGACAGGGCCGAGGCAATCAGCCCCAGCATTTT.

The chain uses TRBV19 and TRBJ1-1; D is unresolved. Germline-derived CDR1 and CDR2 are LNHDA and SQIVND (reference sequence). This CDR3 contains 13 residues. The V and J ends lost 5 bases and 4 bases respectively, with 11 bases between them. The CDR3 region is CASSLFRATEAFF. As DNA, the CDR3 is TGTGCCAGTAGTTTGTTCCGAGCCACTGAAGCTTTCTTT.

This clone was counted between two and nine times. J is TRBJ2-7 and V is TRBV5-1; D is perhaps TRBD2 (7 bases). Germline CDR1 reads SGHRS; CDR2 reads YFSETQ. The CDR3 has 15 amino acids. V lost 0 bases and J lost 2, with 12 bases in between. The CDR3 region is CASSLGQGRAYEQYF. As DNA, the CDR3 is TGCGCCAGCAGCTTGGGGCAGGGGAGGGCCTACGAGCAGTACTTC.

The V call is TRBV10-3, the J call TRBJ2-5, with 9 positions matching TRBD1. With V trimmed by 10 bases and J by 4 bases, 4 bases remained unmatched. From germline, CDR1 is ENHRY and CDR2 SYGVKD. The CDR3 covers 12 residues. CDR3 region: CASSTGGETQYF. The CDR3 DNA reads TGTGCCAGCTCGACAGGGGGAGAGACCCAGTACTTC.

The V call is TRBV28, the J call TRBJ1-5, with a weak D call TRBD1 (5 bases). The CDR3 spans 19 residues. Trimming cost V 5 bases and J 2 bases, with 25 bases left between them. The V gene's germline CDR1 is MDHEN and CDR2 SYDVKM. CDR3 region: CASSPPGAERGTGNQPQHF. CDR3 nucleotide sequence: TGTGCCAGCAGTCCCCCCGGCGCCGAACGGGGGACCGGCAATCAGCCCCAGCATTTT.

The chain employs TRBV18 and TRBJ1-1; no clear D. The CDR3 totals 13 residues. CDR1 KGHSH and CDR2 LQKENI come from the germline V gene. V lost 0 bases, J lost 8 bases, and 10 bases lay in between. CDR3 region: CASSPPSPSEAFF. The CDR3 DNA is TGTGCCAGCTCACCACCGAGTCCCTCGGAAGCTTTCTTT.

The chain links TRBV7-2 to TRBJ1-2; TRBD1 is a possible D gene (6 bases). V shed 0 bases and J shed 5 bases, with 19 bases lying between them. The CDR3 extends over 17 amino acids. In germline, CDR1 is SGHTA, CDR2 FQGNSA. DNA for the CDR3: TGTGCCAGCAGCTTAGCGGCCCCCGGGGTAGGGGGATATGGCTACACCTTC. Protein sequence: CASSLAAPGVGGYGYTF.

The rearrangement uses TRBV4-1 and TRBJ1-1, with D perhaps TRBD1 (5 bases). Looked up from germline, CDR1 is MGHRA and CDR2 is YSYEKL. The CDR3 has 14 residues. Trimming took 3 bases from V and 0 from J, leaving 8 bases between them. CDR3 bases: TGCGCCAGCAGCCAGACAGCGATGAACACTGAAGCTTTCTTT. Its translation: CASSQTAMNTEAFF.

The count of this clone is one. The CDR3 loop reads CASSGTRPNSPLHF. The CDR3 DNA follows: TGTGCCAGTAGTGGTACCAGGCCCAATTCACCCCTCCACTTT. The V and J genes are TRBV19 and TRBJ1-6; D remains unclear. Trimming took off 5 bases at V and 7 bases at J, with 12 bases between the two ends. This CDR3 is built from 14 residues. Germline lookup yields CDR1 LNHDA and CDR2 SQIVND (reference sequence).

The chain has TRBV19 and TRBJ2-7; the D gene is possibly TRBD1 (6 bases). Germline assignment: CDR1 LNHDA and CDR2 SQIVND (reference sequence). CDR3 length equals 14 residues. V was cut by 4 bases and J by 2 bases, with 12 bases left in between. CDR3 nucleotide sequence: TGTGCCAGTAGTAGTCTGGACAGAACCTACGAGCAGTACTTC. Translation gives CASSSLDRTYEQYF.

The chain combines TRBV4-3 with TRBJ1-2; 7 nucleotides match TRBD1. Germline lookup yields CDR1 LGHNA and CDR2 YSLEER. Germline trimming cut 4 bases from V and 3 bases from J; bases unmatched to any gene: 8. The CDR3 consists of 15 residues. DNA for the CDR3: TGCGCCAGCAGCCCTGGACAGGCTTGGGACTATGGCTACACCTTC. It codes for CASSPGQAWDYGYTF.

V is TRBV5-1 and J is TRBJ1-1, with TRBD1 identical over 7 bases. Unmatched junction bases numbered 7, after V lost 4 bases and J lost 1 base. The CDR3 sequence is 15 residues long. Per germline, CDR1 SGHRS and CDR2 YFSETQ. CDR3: CASSRQGEGNTEAFF. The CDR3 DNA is TGCGCCAGCAGCCGACAGGGAGAGGGGAACACTGAAGCTTTCTTT. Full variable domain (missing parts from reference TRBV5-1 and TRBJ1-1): KAGVTQTPRYLIKTRGQQVTLSCSPISGHRSVSWYQQTPGQGLQFLFEYFSETQRNKGNFPGRFSGRQFSNSRSEMNVSTLELGDSALYLCASSRQGEGNTEAFFGQGTRLTVV.

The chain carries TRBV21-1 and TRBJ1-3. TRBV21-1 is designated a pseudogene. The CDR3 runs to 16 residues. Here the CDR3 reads CASSKEERRSGNTIYF. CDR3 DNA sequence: TGTGCCAGCAGCAAAGAGGAGAGACGCTCTGGAAACACCATATATTTT.

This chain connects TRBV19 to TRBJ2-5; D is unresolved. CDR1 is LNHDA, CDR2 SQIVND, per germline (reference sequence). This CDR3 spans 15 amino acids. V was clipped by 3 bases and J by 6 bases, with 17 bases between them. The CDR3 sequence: CASSIRGYIPKTQYF. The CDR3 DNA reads TGTGCCAGTAGTATCAGAGGATACATCCCGAAGACCCAGTACTTC.

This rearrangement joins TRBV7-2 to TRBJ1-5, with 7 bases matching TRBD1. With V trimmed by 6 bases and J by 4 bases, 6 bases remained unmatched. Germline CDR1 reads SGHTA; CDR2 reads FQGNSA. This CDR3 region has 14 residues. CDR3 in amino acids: CASRLTGSNQPQHF. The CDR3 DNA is TGTGCCAGCAGACTGACAGGGTCGAATCAGCCCCAGCATTTT. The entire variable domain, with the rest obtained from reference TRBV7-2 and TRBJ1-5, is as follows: GAGVSQSPSNKVTEKGKDVELRCDPISGHTALYWYRQSLGQGLEFLIYFQGNSAPDKSGLPSDRFSAERTGGSVSTLTIQRTQQEDSAVYLCASRLTGSNQPQHFGDGTRLSIL.

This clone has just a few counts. In nucleotides, the CDR3 is TGTGCCAGCAAAGCTCAAGGGGGAAGCAATCAGCCCCAGCATTTT. Protein sequence: CASKAQGGSNQPQHF. The chain recombines TRBV27 with TRBJ1-5; tentatively, D is TRBD1 (6 bases). V lost 7 bases and J lost 1, with 14 bases in between. Germline loops: CDR1 MNHEY, CDR2 SMNVEV (reference sequence). The CDR3 loop spans 15 amino acids.

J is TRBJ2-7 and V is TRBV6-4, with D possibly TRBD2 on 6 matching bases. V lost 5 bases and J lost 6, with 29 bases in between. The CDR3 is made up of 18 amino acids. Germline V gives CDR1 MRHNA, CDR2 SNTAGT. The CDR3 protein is CASSYWRDWHTGFSEQYF. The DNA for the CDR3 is TGTGCCAGCAGTTATTGGAGGGATTGGCACACCGGCTTCTCCGAGCAGTACTTC.

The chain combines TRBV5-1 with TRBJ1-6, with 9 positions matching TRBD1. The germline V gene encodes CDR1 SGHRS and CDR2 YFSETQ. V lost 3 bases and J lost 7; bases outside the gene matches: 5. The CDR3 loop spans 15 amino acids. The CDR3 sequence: CASSSGQGQNSPLHF. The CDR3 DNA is TGCGCCAGCAGCTCGGGACAGGGCCAAAATTCACCCCTCCACTTT.